This entry lists 6 T cell receptor beta chains sequenced from one sample in a study of T cell responses to AZD1222 COVID-19 vaccine. Some clones are missing from TCRdb's copy, which holds only in-frame ones; the method was immunoSEQ multiplex PCR. The sample has roughly 150,000 clones; about 94% are singletons. This sample comprised peripheral blood, obtained on day 0 of AZD1222 vaccination. The receptors shown here come from an adult in good health.

The V gene is TRBV18, the J gene TRBJ1-3; D not resolved. V lost 4 bases and J lost 0, with 7 bases in between. Germline V gives CDR1 KGHSH, CDR2 LQKENI. This CDR3 spans 14 amino acids. The CDR3 region has the DNA TGTGCCAGCTCACGTGGAGCCTCTGGAAACACCATATATTTT. Protein: CASSRGASGNTIYF.

The CDR3 DNA sequence: TGTGCCAGCAGCTCGGGCACTGAAGCTTTCTTT. Translating gives CASSSGTEAFF. The chain has TRBV11-2 and TRBJ1-1; D remains unclear. Germline lookup yields CDR1 SGHAT and CDR2 FQNNGV. This CDR3 comprises 11 residues. V dropped 4 bases and J dropped 4 bases, with 4 bases sitting between them. Based on the CDR3 plus reference TRBV11-2 and TRBJ1-1, the full variable domain is EAGVAQSPRYKIIEKRQSVAFWCNPISGHATLYWYQQILGQGPKLLIQFQNNGVVDDSQLPKDRFSAERLKGVDSTLKIQPAKLEDSAVYLCASSSGTEAFFGQGTRLTVV.

This clone showed up just a few times. For the CDR3, the DNA is TGTGCCAGCAGCCCAACGGGTACACATAATGAAAAACTGTTTTTT. Protein sequence: CASSPTGTHNEKLFF. The chain links TRBV5-6 to TRBJ1-4, with D unclear. CDR3 length equals 15 residues. V was trimmed by 4 bases and J by 4 bases, leaving 14 bases between them. Germline CDR1 SGHDT, CDR2 YYEEEE.

The V gene is TRBV11-1, the J gene TRBJ1-2; 7 nucleotides agree with TRBD1. In germline, CDR1 is SGHAT, CDR2 FQDESV (reference sequence). Trimming at V came to 5 bases and at J to 0 bases, leaving 3 bases not matched to a gene. The CDR3 has 14 residues. The CDR3 sequence: CASSRGQTNYGYTF. Here the CDR3 DNA reads TGTGCCAGCAGCCGGGGACAGACTAACTATGGCTACACCTTC.

The chain has TRBV4-1 and TRBJ2-5, with a tentative D call TRBD1 (6 bases). Per germline, CDR1 MGHRA and CDR2 YSYEKL. V was pared by 0 bases and J by 1 base, with 15 bases between. This CDR3 has 17 residues. CDR3 in amino acids: CASSQDPPGQIQETQYF. CDR3 nucleotides: TGCGCCAGCAGCCAAGACCCGCCCGGACAGATCCAAGAGACCCAGTACTTC.

This clone was detected once. The chain links TRBV7-9 to TRBJ2-7, with 7 bases that match TRBD1. CDR3 length equals 16 residues. Germline CDR1 reads SEHNR; CDR2 reads FQNEAQ (reference sequence). The J segment lost 2 bases and the V segment lost 1 base, leaving 8 bases of the junction unmatched. The CDR3 protein is CASSLEPRQGPYEQYF. The CDR3 DNA sequence: TGTGCCAGCAGCTTAGAGCCCCGACAGGGCCCCTACGAGCAGTACTTC.